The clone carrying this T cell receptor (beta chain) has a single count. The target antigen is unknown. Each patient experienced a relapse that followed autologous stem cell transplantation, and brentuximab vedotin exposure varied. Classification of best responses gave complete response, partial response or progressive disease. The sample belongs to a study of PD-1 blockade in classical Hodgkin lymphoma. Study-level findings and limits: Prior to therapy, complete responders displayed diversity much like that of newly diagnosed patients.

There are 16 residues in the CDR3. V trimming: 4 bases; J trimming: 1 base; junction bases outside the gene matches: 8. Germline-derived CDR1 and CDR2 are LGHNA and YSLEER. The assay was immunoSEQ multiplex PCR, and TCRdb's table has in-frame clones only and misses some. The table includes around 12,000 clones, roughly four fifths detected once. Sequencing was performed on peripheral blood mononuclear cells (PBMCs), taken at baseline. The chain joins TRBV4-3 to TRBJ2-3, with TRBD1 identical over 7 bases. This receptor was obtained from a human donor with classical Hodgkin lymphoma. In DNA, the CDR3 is TGCGCCAGCAGCCGAGGGGGCTTGCGGGGCACAGATACGCAGTATTTT. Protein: CASSRGGLRGTDTQYF.